The 21 T cell receptor beta chains below all came from one sample that was sequenced in a study of cytomegalovirus exposure and HLA in healthy donors. 60 Vbeta and 13 Jbeta primers were used in PCR. TCRdb's copy holds only in-frame clones and misses some; the assay was immunoSEQ multiplex PCR. This table holds around 170,000 clones, approximately 84% found once. Specimen: PBMCs. These receptors came from a woman between 45 and 60 years old in good health and CMV-seropositive.

The chain employs TRBV5-1 and TRBJ2-1, with no clear D. The germline V and J ends were trimmed by 4 bases and 1 base, with 12 bases remaining between them. Germline-derived CDR1 and CDR2 are SGHRS and YFSETQ. This CDR3 has 15 amino acids. The CDR3, as DNA: TGCGCCAGCAGCCTTTTACAGAATTCCTACAATGAGCAGTTCTTC. Translation gives CASSLLQNSYNEQFF.

This chain links TRBV27 with TRBJ2-5, with D maybe TRBD1 (5 bases). Per the germline V gene, CDR1 is MNHEY and CDR2 is SMNVEV (reference sequence). This CDR3 comprises 16 residues. The V gene lost 2 bases and the J gene lost 0 bases, with 13 bases spanning the gap. The CDR3 reads CASSLRLTDYQETQYF. CDR3 bases: TGTGCCAGCAGTTTAAGGCTGACAGATTACCAAGAGACCCAGTACTTC.

The sample holds one count of this clone. The gene calls are TRBV15 and TRBJ2-7; 7 nucleotides agree with TRBD1. The CDR3 spans 12 residues. The ends lost 3 bases at V and 7 bases at J; junction bases unmatched: 3. The germline gives CDR1 LNHNV, CDR2 YYDKDF (reference sequence). The CDR3 region is CATSRTGLEQYF. In nucleotides, the CDR3 is TGTGCCACCAGCAGGACAGGGTTAGAGCAGTACTTC.

The CDR3 DNA follows: TGTGCCAGTAGTATTCCGGGACAGAACATCTACGAGCAGTACTTC. Its protein is CASSIPGQNIYEQYF. The V gene is TRBV19, the J gene TRBJ2-5; 7 bases are shared with TRBD1. The J call may not be correct, given that the DNA end is closer to TRBJ2-7. Looked up from germline, CDR1 is LNHDA and CDR2 is SQIVND (reference sequence). CDR3 length equals 15 residues.

The chain has TRBV4-3 and TRBJ2-3; D perhaps matches TRBD1 (5 bases). CDR3 size: 16 residues. The germline V gene encodes CDR1 LGHNA and CDR2 YSLEER. V shed 0 bases and J shed 4 bases, with 14 bases lying between them. CDR3 sequence: CASSQEGVGYPDTQYF. The CDR3 DNA is TGCGCCAGCAGCCAAGAAGGGGTAGGGTATCCAGATACGCAGTATTTT.

About this clone itself: Different DNA sequences within this sample yield the same CDR3. V and J are TRBV9 and TRBJ1-3; 7 bases agree with TRBD1. The germline gives CDR1 SGDLS, CDR2 YYNGEE. V trimming: 4 bases; J trimming: 0 bases; junction bases outside the gene matches: 4. This CDR3 is 15 amino acids long. CDR3 nucleotide sequence: TGTGCCAGCAGCCCGGGGACAGCCTCTGGAAACACCATATATTTT. Translation: CASSPGTASGNTIYF.

The genes are TRBV9 and TRBJ2-3, with D possibly being TRBD2 (5 bases). The CDR3 is made up of 16 amino acids. CDR1 SGDLS and CDR2 YYNGEE come from the germline V gene. Between the trimmed V and J ends, which lost 0 bases and 0 bases, there was a span of 11 bases. The CDR3 DNA follows: TGTGCCAGCAGCGTAGGCCCGGGGTCAAGCACAGATACGCAGTATTTT. Amino acid sequence: CASSVGPGSSTDTQYF.

Of note for this clone: Distinct nucleotide sequences in the sample also encode this CDR3. The V gene is TRBV9, the J gene TRBJ1-2; 10 nucleotides line up with TRBD1. Germline trimming cut 0 bases from V and 1 base from J; bases unmatched to any gene: 0. Looked up from germline, CDR1 is SGDLS and CDR2 is YYNGEE. The CDR3 is 15 residues long. This CDR3 reads CASSVGTGGNYGYTF. CDR3 nucleotide sequence: TGTGCCAGCAGCGTAGGGACAGGGGGTAACTATGGCTACACCTTC.

This clone came up once. This rearrangement joins TRBV19 to TRBJ2-3, with 13 bases matching TRBD2. CDR1 LNHDA and CDR2 SQIVND come from the germline V gene (reference sequence). The CDR3 sequence is 15 residues long. Germline trimming cut 4 bases from V and 6 bases from J; bases unmatched to any gene: 4. The CDR3 DNA is TGTGCCAGTAGTAGGACTAGCGGGGGTCTTGATACGCAGTATTTT. This sequence encodes CASSRTSGGLDTQYF. The full variable domain, in which reference TRBV19 and TRBJ2-3 provide the parts outside the CDR3, is DGGITQSPKYLFRKEGQNVTLSCEQNLNHDAMYWYRQDPGQGLRLIYYSQIVNDFQKGDIAEGYSVSREKKESFPLTVTSAQKNPTAFYLCASSRTSGGLDTQYFGPGTRLTVL.

The rearrangement links TRBV5-5 to TRBJ2-3; D might be TRBD2 (5 bases). The CDR3 length is 15 residues. Between the trimmed V and J ends, which lost 4 bases and 5 bases, there was a span of 17 bases. CDR1 and CDR2 (germline): SGHKS, YYEKEE (reference sequence). This chain's CDR3 is CASSRNDIRGDTQYF. The CDR3 coding sequence is TGTGCCAGCAGCCGGAACGATATTCGGGGAGATACGCAGTATTTT.

The rearrangement uses TRBV14 and TRBJ2-7; 11 bases are shared with TRBD1. Germline lookup yields CDR1 SGHDN and CDR2 FVKESK. Losses at the gene ends were 1 base for V and 5 bases for J; bases not matched to a gene: 4. This CDR3 contains 15 residues. CDR3 coding DNA: TGTGCCAGCAGCCAAGTAGGGACAGGGGGACACGAGCAGTACTTC. This encodes CASSQVGTGGHEQYF.

The chain links TRBV11-2 to TRBJ2-5, with D perhaps matching TRBD2 (5 bases). The CDR3 sequence is 13 residues long. Germline V lookup: CDR1 SGHAT, CDR2 FQNNGV. V lost 5 bases and J 5 bases, leaving 12 bases between the germline ends. The CDR3 DNA reads as TGTGCCAGCAGCGCGGGCCGCGGGGAGACCCAGTACTTC. Translation gives CASSAGRGETQYF.

This clone occurred once. The gene calls are TRBV9 and TRBJ2-4; TRBD1 aligns across 8 bases. The germline V gene encodes CDR1 SGDLS and CDR2 YYNGEE. V lost 4 bases and J lost 8; bases outside the gene matches: 14. This CDR3 spans 16 amino acids. Written as DNA, the CDR3 is TGTGCCAGCAGCCCAAACCGGGACAGGACGGGAGACATTCAGTACTTC. Its protein product is CASSPNRDRTGDIQYF.

This clone was recorded only once. The V gene is TRBV4-1, the J gene TRBJ2-7; TRBD2 aligns across 7 bases. Germline values: CDR1 MGHRA, CDR2 YSYEKL. J gave up 7 bases and V 2 bases, and 11 bases lay outside the gene matches. This CDR3 has 15 amino acids. This CDR3 reads CASSQNPRGVEEQYF. CDR3 bases: TGCGCCAGCAGCCAAAATCCACGGGGGGTAGAGGAGCAGTACTTC.

This chain connects TRBV5-1 to TRBJ1-6, with TRBD1 identical over 7 bases. Germline V gene sequence: CDR1 SGHRS, CDR2 YFSETQ. The CDR3 is 17 amino acids. The junction had 13 bases not matched to a gene; V was cut back by 1 base and J by 9 bases. CDR3 DNA: TGCGCCAGCAGCTTGCTTCCAGACAGGGCGGATAGTTCACCCCTCCACTTT. It is translated as CASSLLPDRADSSPLHF.

The chain uses TRBV27 and TRBJ1-4, with D unclear. Germline CDR1 reads MNHEY; CDR2 reads SMNVEV (reference sequence). With 3 bases removed from V and 4 bases from J, the gap between germline ends came to 9 bases. The CDR3 has 14 residues. Here the CDR3 DNA reads TGTGCCAGCAGTTTCCGGGGAAGTAATGAAAAACTGTTTTTT. Its protein product is CASSFRGSNEKLFF.

The chain links TRBV4-2 to TRBJ2-2; a weak D match, TRBD2 (5 bases). CDR1 is LGHNA, CDR2 YNFKEQ, per germline. The CDR3 is made up of 16 amino acids. The V and J ends lost 1 base and 1 base respectively, with 10 bases between them. The CDR3 reads CASSQADYRNTGELFF. The CDR3 coding sequence is TGTGCCAGCAGCCAAGCCGACTACCGGAACACCGGGGAGCTGTTTTTT.

The chain is built from TRBV7-8 and TRBJ2-2; tentatively, D is TRBD2 (6 bases). V was cut by 4 bases and J by 2 bases, with 14 bases left in between. CDR1 SGHVS and CDR2 FQNEAQ come from the germline V gene. The CDR3 length is 16 residues. The CDR3 DNA reads as TGTGCCAGCAGCTCCCGGGGGACCACTAACACCGGGGAGCTGTTTTTT. Protein product: CASSSRGTTNTGELFF. Variable domain in full (rest from reference TRBV7-8 and TRBJ2-2): GAGVSQSPRYKVAKRGQDVALRCDPISGHVSLFWYQQALGQGPEFLTYFQNEAQLDKSGLPSDRFFAERPEGSVSTLKIQRTQQEDSAVYLCASSSRGTTNTGELFFGEGSRLTVL.

The V and J genes are TRBV29-1 and TRBJ2-1; TRBD1 is a possible D gene (5 bases). V shed 2 bases and J shed 1 base, with 15 bases lying between them. CDR1 and CDR2 from the germline V gene are SQVTM and ANQGSEA. The CDR3 has 16 amino acids. The CDR3 spells CSVEKKGRGSYNEQFF. The CDR3 DNA is TGCAGCGTTGAAAAAAAGGGGCGAGGTTCCTACAATGAGCAGTTCTTC.

This chain links TRBV5-1 with TRBJ1-4; D might be TRBD1 (6 bases). Between the trimmed V and J ends, which lost 1 base and 3 bases, there was a span of 10 bases. This CDR3 spans 15 amino acids. CDR1 is SGHRS and CDR2 is YFSETQ in the germline V gene. In nucleotides, the CDR3 is TGCGCCAGCAGCTTGCAACAGGGCCCTAATGAAAAACTGTTTTTT. Translation: CASSLQQGPNEKLFF.

The V and J genes are TRBV29-1 and TRBJ2-2; D may be TRBD1 (5 bases). V was trimmed by 7 bases and J by 3 bases, leaving 6 bases between them. The V gene's germline CDR1 is SQVTM and CDR2 ANQGSEA. The CDR3 loop spans 11 amino acids. The CDR3 sequence: CSGGHTGELFF. CDR3 in DNA: TGCAGCGGGGGCCACACCGGGGAGCTGTTTTTT.